Listed below are T cell receptor beta chains from one sample, sequenced in a study of blood T cell repertoires in COVID-19. Assay used: immunoSEQ multiplex PCR; TCRdb lists only in-frame clones, some missing. Of about 140,000 clones listed, 60% to 80% are singletons. Sequenced input: peripheral blood. The receptor set was obtained from a woman between 50 and 59 years old with active or convalescent COVID-19. Both conserved end residues are part of each CDR3. Fields, in order: V gene, D gene, CDR3 length, clone size, J gene, CDR3 protein, CDR3 DNA. The D gene is left open where the match is weak. Clone size is shown for a subset of rows, as once, few, many or a class of expanded clone.

V gene: TRBV5-1; D gene: -; CDR3 length: 18; clone size: -; J gene: TRBJ1-3; CDR3 protein: CASSFGAGNLGSGNTIYF; CDR3 DNA: TGCGCCAGCAGCTTTGGTGCAGGGAATTTGGGCTCTGGAAACACCATATATTTT
V gene: TRBV24-1; D gene: TRBD2; CDR3 length: 19; clone size: -; J gene: TRBJ2-3; CDR3 protein: CATSGRQGLAGRGTDTQYF; CDR3 DNA: TGTGCCACCAGTGGGAGACAGGGACTAGCGGGGCGGGGCACAGATACGCAGTATTTT
V gene: TRBV4-3; D gene: -; CDR3 length: 15; clone size: once; J gene: TRBJ1-6; CDR3 protein: CASSQDLQGNSPLHF; CDR3 DNA: TGCGCCAGCAGCCAAGATCTACAGGGAAATTCACCCCTCCACTTT
V gene: TRBV10-2; D gene: -; CDR3 length: 13; clone size: -; J gene: TRBJ1-6; CDR3 protein: CASSDPGDSPLHF; CDR3 DNA: TGCGCCAGCAGTGATCCGGGAGATTCACCCCTCCACTTT
V gene: TRBV7-2; D gene: -; CDR3 length: 15; clone size: few; J gene: TRBJ1-2; CDR3 protein: CASSPGGAGNYGYTF; CDR3 DNA: TGTGCCAGCAGCCCCGGTGGGGCAGGGAACTATGGCTACACCTTC
V gene: TRBV4-2; D gene: TRBD1; CDR3 length: 17; clone size: few; J gene: TRBJ1-5; CDR3 protein: CASSQDPGGTGHQPQHF; CDR3 DNA: TGTGCCAGCAGCCAAGACCCAGGGGGGACAGGGCATCAGCCCCAGCATTTT
V gene: TRBV4-1; D gene: -; CDR3 length: 16; clone size: -; J gene: TRBJ2-7; CDR3 protein: CASSQESGALTYEQYF; CDR3 DNA: TGCGCCAGCAGCCAAGAGAGTGGGGCCTTAACCTACGAGCAGTACTTC
V gene: TRBV29-1; D gene: -; CDR3 length: 13; clone size: -; J gene: TRBJ2-3; CDR3 protein: CSVKLGGQNPQYF; CDR3 DNA: TGCAGCGTCAAACTGGGGGGACAGAACCCCCAATATTTT
V gene: TRBV9; D gene: -; CDR3 length: 15; clone size: -; J gene: TRBJ1-2; CDR3 protein: CASSVSGGEIYGYTF; CDR3 DNA: TGTGCCAGCAGCGTAAGCGGCGGCGAAATTTATGGCTACACCTTC
V gene: TRBV21-1; D gene: -; CDR3 length: 15; clone size: -; J gene: TRBJ2-1; CDR3 protein: CASSKDRAAADEQFF; CDR3 DNA: TGTGCCAGCAGCAAAGACAGGGCCGCGGCTGATGAGCAGTTCTTC
V gene: TRBV7-2; D gene: TRBD2; CDR3 length: 16; clone size: -; J gene: TRBJ2-2; CDR3 protein: CASSLLASGNTGELFF; CDR3 DNA: TGTGCCAGCAGCTTGTTAGCTAGCGGGAACACCGGGGAGCTGTTTTTT
V gene: TRBV5-5; D gene: TRBD1; CDR3 length: 14; clone size: once; J gene: TRBJ2-7; CDR3 protein: CASSLRTDREEQYF; CDR3 DNA: TGTGCCAGCAGCTTGCGGACCGACAGGGAAGAGCAGTACTTC
V gene: TRBV28; D gene: -; CDR3 length: 17; clone size: once; J gene: TRBJ2-3; CDR3 protein: CASSIPPHGRSTDTQYF; CDR3 DNA: TGTGCCAGCAGTATCCCCCCACATGGGAGAAGCACAGATACGCAGTATTTT
V gene: TRBV18; D gene: TRBD1; CDR3 length: 15; clone size: -; J gene: TRBJ1-5; CDR3 protein: CASSPPGQGSQPQHF; CDR3 DNA: TGTGCCAGCTCACCACCGGGACAGGGGAGTCAGCCCCAGCATTTT
V gene: TRBV21-1; D gene: -; CDR3 length: 15; clone size: -; J gene: TRBJ1-1; CDR3 protein: CASSARQGAGTEAFF; CDR3 DNA: TGTGCCAGCAGCGCCCGACAGGGGGCAGGCACTGAAGCTTTCTTT
V gene: TRBV4-2; D gene: -; CDR3 length: 12; clone size: -; J gene: TRBJ2-7; CDR3 protein: CASSPSSTEQYF; CDR3 DNA: TGTGCCAGCAGCCCTTCTAGTACCGAGCAGTACTTC
V gene: TRBV4-3; D gene: TRBD2; CDR3 length: 15; clone size: -; J gene: TRBJ2-1; CDR3 protein: CASSQGTSGNREQFF; CDR3 DNA: TGCGCCAGCAGCCAAGGGACTAGCGGGAATCGTGAGCAGTTCTTC
V gene: TRBV7-8; D gene: TRBD2; CDR3 length: 18; clone size: -; J gene: TRBJ2-3; CDR3 protein: CASSLVSGGVLGADTQYF; CDR3 DNA: TGTGCCAGCAGCTTAGTGAGCGGGGGGGTCTTAGGAGCAGATACGCAGTATTTT
V gene: TRBV7-9; D gene: -; CDR3 length: 14; clone size: -; J gene: TRBJ1-5; CDR3 protein: CASSLANSNQPQHF; CDR3 DNA: TGTGCCAGCAGCTTAGCTAATAGCAATCAGCCCCAGCATTTT
V gene: TRBV27; D gene: TRBD1; CDR3 length: 15; clone size: -; J gene: TRBJ1-2; CDR3 protein: CASSFSRQGEEGYTF; CDR3 DNA: TGTGCCAGCAGTTTCTCCCGACAGGGGGAAGAAGGCTACACCTTC
V gene: TRBV24-1; D gene: TRBD1; CDR3 length: 14; clone size: few; J gene: TRBJ1-5; CDR3 protein: CATRRGTGNQPQHF; CDR3 DNA: TGTGCCACCAGAAGGGGGACAGGTAATCAGCCCCAGCATTTT
V gene: TRBV10-3; D gene: -; CDR3 length: 17; clone size: -; J gene: TRBJ2-1; CDR3 protein: CAISESGGPGTYNEQFF; CDR3 DNA: TGTGCCATCAGTGAGTCGGGGGGACCTGGCACCTACAATGAGCAGTTCTTC
V gene: TRBV5-6; D gene: -; CDR3 length: 16; clone size: -; J gene: TRBJ1-3; CDR3 protein: CASSLLASHSGNTIYF; CDR3 DNA: TGTGCCAGCAGCTTACTTGCTTCCCACTCTGGAAACACCATATATTTT
V gene: TRBV9; D gene: TRBD1; CDR3 length: 14; clone size: -; J gene: TRBJ2-5; CDR3 protein: CASSATGGAETQYF; CDR3 DNA: TGTGCCAGCAGCGCCACAGGGGGCGCGGAGACCCAGTACTTC
V gene: TRBV28; D gene: -; CDR3 length: 16; clone size: once; J gene: TRBJ2-1; CDR3 protein: CASSLRMSGVHNEQFF; CDR3 DNA: TGTGCCAGCAGCCTAAGAATGTCGGGAGTCCACAATGAGCAGTTCTTC
V gene: TRBV9; D gene: -; CDR3 length: 13; clone size: -; J gene: TRBJ1-1; CDR3 protein: CASSVPPTGQAFF; CDR3 DNA: TGTGCCAGCAGCGTACCCCCCACAGGTCAAGCTTTCTTT
V gene: TRBV19; D gene: TRBD1; CDR3 length: 15; clone size: -; J gene: TRBJ1-1; CDR3 protein: CASIDRGRANTEAFF; CDR3 DNA: TGTGCCAGTATTGACAGGGGAAGGGCGAACACTGAAGCTTTCTTT
V gene: TRBV28; D gene: -; CDR3 length: 14; clone size: -; J gene: TRBJ2-7; CDR3 protein: CASSFQGTAYEQYF; CDR3 DNA: TGTGCCAGCAGTTTCCAGGGAACCGCCTACGAGCAGTACTTC